What follows are 16 T cell receptor beta chains derived from one specimen sequenced in a study of shared clonotypes between healthy human individuals. Clones were read by immunoSEQ multiplex PCR, and TCRdb kept only the in-frame ones, dropping some. The repertoire consists of about 2 million clones, with 85% to 95% occurring once and the leading ten covering more than 0.1%. The sample comprised naive CD4+ T cells sorted from blood. Subset here: CD45RA+ positively selected. Receptors originate from a man aged 18 to 30 in good health.

J is TRBJ2-5 and V is TRBV7-8, with 8 bases that match TRBD2. The V and J ends lost 3 bases and 5 bases, in that order; junction bases with no gene match: 8. CDR3 length equals 15 residues. The V gene's germline CDR1 is SGHVS and CDR2 FQNEAQ. This CDR3 is CASSFAAGAGETQYF. CDR3 in DNA: TGTGCCAGCAGCTTTGCAGCGGGAGCTGGTGAGACCCAGTACTTC.

The sample holds one count of this clone. This rearrangement joins TRBV21-1 to TRBJ1-2; the table's D gene call, TRBD1, was not cross checked with the DNA. TRBV21-1 corresponds to a pseudogene. This CDR3 is built from 20 residues. The CDR3 sequence is CASSSRPQKRGQPLNYGYTF. DNA of the CDR3: TGTGCCAGCAGCTCAAGACCACAAAAGCGAGGACAGCCCCTTAACTATGGCTACACCTTC.

About this clone itself: Relative to the germline gene, one junction end is altered; a read error may explain this. This chain links TRBV7-7 with TRBJ2-7; D uncertain. CDR3 length: 12 amino acids. CDR1 SSHAT and CDR2 FNYEAQ come from the germline V gene (reference sequence). The DNA for the CDR3 is TGTGCTAGCAGCTCGATCTACTACGAGCAGTACTTC. Residues: CASSSIYYEQYF.

The V and J genes are TRBV21-1 and TRBJ1-4; the table's TRBD1 call for D was not verified on the DNA. TRBV21-1 is termed a pseudogene. The CDR3 contains 21 residues. Here the CDR3 DNA reads TGTGCCAGCAGCAAAGGCAGGTCCGGGACAGGGGGTCTTGCAACTAATGAAAAACTGTTTTTT. Translation: CASSKGRSGTGGLATNEKLFF.

The chain recombines TRBV30 with TRBJ2-5; D is ambiguous. CDR3 length equals 14 residues. V lost 0 bases and J 1 base, leaving 9 bases between the germline ends. Germline-derived CDR1 and CDR2 are GTSNPN and SVGIG (reference sequence). Here the CDR3 DNA reads TGTGCCTGGAGTGTTGCTAGTCTCCAAGAGACCCAGTACTTC. This encodes CAWSVASLQETQYF.

V gene TRBV18 combines with J gene TRBJ1-4; 10 bases are a match to TRBD1. Trimming at V came to 6 bases and at J to 7 bases, leaving 8 bases not matched to a gene. CDR3 length: 15 amino acids. CDR1 KGHSH and CDR2 LQKENI come from the germline V gene. The CDR3 is CASSLGQGESEKLFF. CDR3 bases: TGTGCCAGCTCCCTCGGACAGGGGGAAAGTGAAAAACTGTTTTTT.

V and J are TRBV6-1 and TRBJ1-6, with D possibly matching TRBD1 (5 bases). CDR3 length: 14 amino acids. Germline V gene data show CDR1 as MNHNS and CDR2 as SASEGT. Trimming cost V 4 bases and J 13 bases, with 17 bases left between them. In nucleotides, the CDR3 is TGTGCCAGCAGTGCCCGGGACCAAGTTGGTCCCCTCCACTTT. Translated, it gives CASSARDQVGPLHF.

In DNA form, the CDR3 reads TGTGCCAGCAGCCCGGGACAGGGTTATATCGGGCCCCAGCATTTT. Protein sequence: CASSPGQGYIGPQHF. The chain uses TRBV6-1 and TRBJ1-5; 9 bases align to TRBD1. The CDR3 spans 15 residues. J was trimmed by 9 bases and V by 6 bases; bases with no gene match: 12. From germline, CDR1 is MNHNS and CDR2 SASEGT.

The chain couples TRBV4-2 to TRBJ1-1, with unresolved D. The CDR3 length is 14 residues. Germline CDR1 and CDR2: LGHNA and YNFKEQ. Trimming took 1 base from V and 3 from J, leaving 9 bases between them. The CDR3 loop is CASSQGRLHTEAFF. DNA for the CDR3: TGTGCCAGCAGCCAAGGGCGGTTACACACTGAAGCTTTCTTT.

The chain is built from TRBV30 and TRBJ2-7; 8 nucleotides line up with TRBD1. Germline CDR1 and CDR2: GTSNPN and SVGIG (reference sequence). The CDR3 has 13 amino acids. The V gene end was trimmed by 4 bases and the J gene end by 2 bases; junction bases not matched to a gene: 4. CDR3 DNA sequence: TGTGCCTGGAACGACAGGGGCCCCTACGAGCAGTACTTC. It encodes CAWNDRGPYEQYF. Full variable domain (rest looked up from reference TRBV30 and TRBJ2-7): SQTIHQWPATLVQPVGSPLSLECTVEGTSNPNLYWYRQAAGRGLQLLFYSVGIGQISSEVPQNLSASRPQDRQFILSSKKLLLSDSGFYLCAWNDRGPYEQYFGPGTRLTVT.

V is TRBV6-5 and J is TRBJ1-6, with TRBD1 matching over 8 bases. CDR3 size: 15 residues. CDR1 is MNHEY, CDR2 SVGAGI, per germline. V trimming: 4 bases; J trimming: 9 bases; junction bases outside the gene matches: 8. CDR3 protein: CASSLTDRARSPLHF. Written as DNA, the CDR3 is TGTGCCAGCAGTTTGACGGACAGGGCCCGTTCACCCCTCCACTTT.

This chain joins TRBV10-3 and TRBJ2-2; D is possibly TRBD2 (5 bases). In germline, CDR1 is ENHRY, CDR2 SYGVKD. Trimming removed 10 bases at V and 2 bases at J, with 14 bases between. This CDR3 has 14 residues. In DNA form, the CDR3 reads TGTGCCACCTCCCGGGATCCAAACACCGGGGAGCTGTTTTTT. Its protein is CATSRDPNTGELFF.

The chain employs TRBV18 and TRBJ2-3, with 12 bases matching TRBD2. The CDR3 is made up of 18 amino acids. Germline-derived CDR1 and CDR2 are KGHSH and LQKENI. With V trimmed by 3 bases and J by 0 bases, 7 bases remained unmatched. DNA for the CDR3: TGTGCCAGCTCACCGTTGTCCGGGACTAGCGGGAGCACAGATACGCAGTATTTT. Translation: CASSPLSGTSGSTDTQYF.

This chain connects TRBV5-6 to TRBJ1-5; TRBD1 is a possible D gene (6 bases). Trimming stripped 2 bases from V and 1 base from J, with 10 bases between. Germline CDR1 reads SGHDT; CDR2 reads YYEEEE. CDR3 length equals 15 residues. Here the CDR3 DNA reads TGTGCCAGCAGCTTAGGGGGGCGAAGCAATCAGCCCCAGCATTTT. The encoded protein is CASSLGGRSNQPQHF.

This chain links TRBV5-1 with TRBJ2-3; possible D gene TRBD1, 6 bases. V lost 1 base and J lost 4, with 13 bases in between. Germline-derived CDR1 and CDR2 are SGHRS and YFSETQ. The length of the CDR3 is 15 residues. CDR3 amino acids: CASSLYAGVPDTQYF. The CDR3 DNA follows: TGCGCCAGCAGCTTGTATGCAGGGGTCCCAGATACGCAGTATTTT.

The chain employs TRBV7-9 and TRBJ2-3, with unresolved D. Looked up from germline, CDR1 is SEHNR and CDR2 is FQNEAQ (reference sequence). The CDR3 covers 14 residues. Trimming stripped 5 bases from V and 0 bases from J, with 9 bases between. The CDR3 region has the DNA TGTGCCAGCAGCCCCCAGCCCAGCACAGATACGCAGTATTTT. It yields the protein CASSPQPSTDTQYF.